These 32 T cell receptor beta chains came from one sample sequenced in a study of PD-1 blockade in classical Hodgkin lymphoma. TCRdb keeps only in-frame clones here, not all; method: immunoSEQ multiplex PCR. The sample includes about 94,000 clones, roughly nine tenths of them seen just once. Relapses following autologous stem cell transplantation were seen in all patients, with brentuximab vedotin exposure varying. This specimen was peripheral blood mononuclear cells (PBMCs), taken before the second cycle of nivolumab. The receptors shown here come from a human donor with classical Hodgkin lymphoma.

The chain combines TRBV14 with TRBJ2-5, with D uncertain. Germline CDR1 and CDR2: SGHDN and FVKESK. V was cut by 0 bases and J by 0 bases, with 5 bases left in between. The CDR3 consists of 14 residues. CDR3 sequence: CASSQDINQETQYF. In DNA form, the CDR3 reads TGTGCCAGCAGCCAAGACATAAACCAAGAGACCCAGTACTTC.

CDR3 loop: CASSLSSDEQFF. Here the CDR3 DNA reads TGTGCCAGCAGCTTGTCGAGTGATGAGCAGTTCTTC. The chain has TRBV7-8 and TRBJ2-1; D unclear. CDR3 length: 12 amino acids. Germline lookup yields CDR1 SGHVS and CDR2 FQNEAQ. The V and J ends lost 3 bases and 8 bases respectively, with 8 bases between them.

On this clone itself: The same CDR3 is also encoded by other DNA sequences in this sample. The chain is built from TRBV28 and TRBJ1-1, with 7 positions matching TRBD1. J gave up 5 bases and V 6 bases, and 3 bases lay outside the gene matches. The CDR3 contains 12 residues. The germline CDR1 and CDR2 sequences are MDHEN and SYDVKM. CDR3 DNA: TGTGCCAGCAGCCTACAGGGGACTGAAGCTTTCTTT. It encodes CASSLQGTEAFF.

V is TRBV2 and J is TRBJ2-2; 7 positions agree with TRBD1. The germline V gene has CDR1 SNHLY and CDR2 FYNNEI. This CDR3 comprises 14 residues. Losses at the gene ends were 11 bases for V and 4 bases for J; bases not matched to a gene: 10. The CDR3 nucleotides are TGTGCCTGCAACAGGGGCCTCGGCACCGGGGAGCTGTTTTTT. Amino acids: CACNRGLGTGELFF.

Concerning this clone: Other DNA sequences of this sample code for an identical CDR3. As DNA, the CDR3 is TGTGCCAGCAGCTTTGGGACAGATACGCAGTATTTT. Amino acids: CASSFGTDTQYF. This chain links TRBV7-9 with TRBJ2-3; D gene uncertain. The CDR3 totals 12 residues. V was clipped by 3 bases and J by 3 bases, with 4 bases between them. Germline loops: CDR1 SEHNR, CDR2 FQNEAQ (reference sequence).

The chain employs TRBV5-4 and TRBJ2-5; 7 nucleotides align to TRBD2. V lost 4 bases and J lost 5; bases outside the gene matches: 5. Germline V gene sequence: CDR1 SGHNT, CDR2 YYREEE (reference sequence). This CDR3 region has 13 residues. As DNA, the CDR3 is TGTGCCAGCAGCATCACTAGCGCGGAGACCCAGTACTTC. Translating it yields CASSITSAETQYF.

The chain uses TRBV5-4 and TRBJ2-7; D unresolved. The CDR3 is made up of 11 amino acids. The germline V gene has CDR1 SGHNT and CDR2 YYREEE (reference sequence). V was clipped by 1 base and J by 6 bases, with 5 bases between them. CDR3 loop: CASSLSGEQYF. DNA of the CDR3: TGTGCCAGCAGCTTGTCGGGCGAGCAGTACTTC.

The J gene is TRBJ2-7, the V gene TRBV18; D is perhaps TRBD2 (5 bases). Germline CDR1 KGHSH, CDR2 LQKENI. V was trimmed by 2 bases and J by 4 bases, leaving 12 bases between them. This CDR3 contains 14 residues. Here the CDR3 reads CASSPMDSEYEQYF. CDR3 bases: TGTGCCAGCTCACCAATGGACTCAGAATACGAGCAGTACTTC.

The table lists this clone with a count of one. The CDR3 bases are TGCAGCGTTGAGGGACAGGGAGTCTACGAGCAGTACTTC. Encoded protein: CSVEGQGVYEQYF. V and J are TRBV29-1 and TRBJ2-7; 9 bases agree with TRBD1. The CDR3 is 13 residues long. The J segment lost 3 bases and the V segment lost 3 bases, leaving 3 bases of the junction unmatched. Germline values: CDR1 SQVTM, CDR2 ANQGSEA.

The chain uses TRBV10-3 and TRBJ2-7; 9 bases fit TRBD1. This CDR3 spans 13 amino acids. V lost 9 bases and J lost 3; bases outside the gene matches: 6. The germline gives CDR1 ENHRY, CDR2 SYGVKD. Here the CDR3 reads CAICKGQGYEQYF. CDR3 sequence (DNA): TGTGCCATTTGCAAGGGACAGGGCTACGAGCAGTACTTC.

This clone appeared once. The genes are TRBV29-1 and TRBJ2-7, with 9 positions matching TRBD2. Per the germline V gene, CDR1 is SQVTM and CDR2 is ANQGSEA. The CDR3 length is 14 residues. The trim removed 7 bases at V and 7 bases at J, leaving 14 bases unmatched. The CDR3 DNA sequence: TGCAGCGGGGTGGGGGTAGCGGGAGTTGGAGAGCAGTACTTC. The encoded protein is CSGVGVAGVGEQYF.

The gene calls are TRBV27 and TRBJ1-2; D perhaps matches TRBD1 (6 bases). Germline-derived CDR1 and CDR2 are MNHEY and SMNVEV (reference sequence). The CDR3 is 18 residues long. Deletions cut 3 bases from V and 0 bases from J, with 20 bases between. The CDR3 sequence: CASSFSGGAGVSNYGYTF. Written as DNA, the CDR3 is TGTGCCAGCAGTTTTTCTGGGGGGGCAGGGGTGTCTAACTATGGCTACACCTTC.

The V gene is TRBV30, the J gene TRBJ2-1; no firm D call. Germline V gene sequence: CDR1 GTSNPN, CDR2 SVGIG (reference sequence). V lost 3 bases, J lost 1 base, and 13 bases lay in between. This CDR3 has 15 residues. The DNA for the CDR3 is TGTGCCTGGAGCTTAGGTGTACAGTCCTACAATGAGCAGTTCTTC. This sequence encodes CAWSLGVQSYNEQFF.

The V gene is TRBV5-6, the J gene TRBJ2-7; D not certain. CDR3 length: 14 residues. CDR1 SGHDT and CDR2 YYEEEE come from the germline V gene. V lost 0 bases and J 6 bases, leaving 13 bases between the germline ends. CDR3 sequence reads: CASSLAPGSLEQYF. The DNA of the CDR3 is TGTGCCAGCAGCTTGGCCCCGGGTTCCCTCGAGCAGTACTTC.

The CDR3 DNA is TGTGCCAGCAGTTTAGGGTCACCCGGTGAAGCTTTCTTT. Translated: CASSLGSPGEAFF. This chain joins TRBV28 and TRBJ1-1, with D unclear. Germline V gene lookup returns CDR1 MDHEN and CDR2 SYDVKM. The CDR3 extends over 13 amino acids. Deletions cut 2 bases from V and 7 bases from J, with 11 bases between.

The V and J genes are TRBV5-1 and TRBJ2-1, with 8 bases identical to TRBD2. CDR1 and CDR2 (germline): SGHRS, YFSETQ. V trimming: 2 bases; J trimming: 4 bases; junction bases outside the gene matches: 8. The CDR3 sequence is 16 residues long. The CDR3 DNA follows: TGCGCCAGCAGCTTTGTCGGGTCTAGCGGGTACAATGAGCAGTTCTTC. Translating gives CASSFVGSSGYNEQFF. Full variable domain (rest looked up from reference TRBV5-1 and TRBJ2-1): KAGVTQTPRYLIKTRGQQVTLSCSPISGHRSVSWYQQTPGQGLQFLFEYFSETQRNKGNFPGRFSGRQFSNSRSEMNVSTLELGDSALYLCASSFVGSSGYNEQFFGPGTRLTVL.

J is TRBJ1-5 and V is TRBV28; no definite D call. Trimming left V 6 bases short and J 1 base short, with 10 bases between. Germline V gene data show CDR1 as MDHEN and CDR2 as SYDVKM. The CDR3 length is 14 residues. CDR3 in DNA: TGTGCCAGCAGGACCCTGCGAAGCAATCAGCCCCAGCATTTT. Translated: CASRTLRSNQPQHF. Variable domain in full (rest from reference TRBV28 and TRBJ1-5): DVKVTQSSRYLVKRTGEKVFLECVQDMDHENMFWYRQDPGLGLRLIYFSYDVKMKEKGDIPEGYSVSREKKERFSLILESASTNQTSMYLCASRTLRSNQPQHFGDGTRLSIL.

The V and J genes are TRBV4-2 and TRBJ2-7; TRBD2 agrees at 8 bases. Germline assignment: CDR1 LGHNA and CDR2 YNFKEQ. The CDR3 covers 16 residues. The V and J ends lost 0 bases and 4 bases, in that order; junction bases with no gene match: 8. The CDR3 DNA follows: TGTGCCAGCAGCCAAGATGGACTAGCACCAAAATACGAGCAGTACTTC. It translates to CASSQDGLAPKYEQYF.

The J gene is TRBJ2-5, the V gene TRBV6-1; TRBD1 matches 9 bases. The CDR3 has 14 residues. Looked up from germline, CDR1 is MNHNS and CDR2 is SASEGT. Germline trimming cut 5 bases from V and 5 bases from J; bases unmatched to any gene: 6. DNA for the CDR3: TGTGCCAGCAGTTTGACAGGGGGTTCGGAGACCCAGTACTTC. Its translation is CASSLTGGSETQYF.

This clone was picked up a small number of times. V and J are TRBV7-6 and TRBJ2-1, with 13 bases that match TRBD2. V shed 5 bases and J 8 bases; nucleotides not matched to a gene: 6. The V gene's germline CDR1 is SGHVS and CDR2 FNYEAQ. CDR3 size: 15 residues. The CDR3 nucleotides read TGTGCCAGCAGCAAAGGACTAGCGGGGGTCGATGAGCAGTTCTTC. It yields the protein CASSKGLAGVDEQFF.

V is TRBV21-1 and J is TRBJ2-1; whether TRBD2, the table's D call, matches the DNA was not checked. TRBV21-1 is shown as a pseudogene. The CDR3 length is 20 residues. CDR3 nucleotides: TGTGCCAGCAGCCCCCAGAAGGGGACTAGCGGGGTATATACAGGCAATGAGCAGTTCTTC. This codes for CASSPQKGTSGVYTGNEQFF.

Here the CDR3 DNA reads TGTGCCAGCAGTCCGGGGAGTACCAATTCACCCCTCCACTTT. Amino acid sequence: CASSPGSTNSPLHF. The chain is built from TRBV27 and TRBJ1-6; D gene uncertain. The V end was cut by 5 bases, the J end by 7 bases, with 12 bases between. Germline V gives CDR1 MNHEY, CDR2 SMNVEV (reference sequence). The CDR3 length is 14 residues.

The chain has TRBV4-1 and TRBJ2-7, with 11 bases that match TRBD1. Trimming at V came to 4 bases and at J to 4 bases, leaving 3 bases not matched to a gene. CDR3 length equals 14 residues. CDR1 is MGHRA and CDR2 is YSYEKL in the germline V gene. The CDR3 reads CASSPDRGLYEQYF. The DNA for the CDR3 is TGCGCCAGCAGCCCGGACAGGGGGCTGTACGAGCAGTACTTC.

The chain carries TRBV9 and TRBJ1-5; TRBD1 matches at 9 bases. From germline, CDR1 is SGDLS and CDR2 YYNGEE. This CDR3 is built from 17 residues. Losses at the gene ends were 3 bases for V and 0 bases for J; bases not matched to a gene: 7. CDR3 sequence (DNA): TGTGCCAGCAGCGCCGGGACAGGGAGATATAGCAATCAGCCCCAGCATTTT. This gives the protein CASSAGTGRYSNQPQHF.

This rearrangement joins TRBV4-1 to TRBJ2-7; 10 bases line up with TRBD1. V lost 3 bases to trimming and J lost 7 bases; unmatched junction nucleotides: 12. CDR1 is MGHRA and CDR2 is YSYEKL in the germline V gene. The CDR3 totals 16 residues. Here the CDR3 DNA reads TGCGCCAGCAGCCAGGGACGACAGGGGGCTGGGTGGGAGCAGTACTTC. The encoded protein is CASSQGRQGAGWEQYF.

This clone was counted once. The gene calls are TRBV27 and TRBJ1-5; 10 bases map to TRBD1. Looked up from germline, CDR1 is MNHEY and CDR2 is SMNVEV (reference sequence). This CDR3 spans 15 amino acids. Losses at the gene ends were 6 bases for V and 1 base for J; bases not matched to a gene: 3. The CDR3 nucleotides are TGTGCCAGCAGCGTGGACAGGGGGAGCAATCAGCCCCAGCATTTT. Translated, it gives CASSVDRGSNQPQHF.

This rearrangement joins TRBV19 to TRBJ2-2; 14 nucleotides align to TRBD2. From germline, CDR1 is LNHDA and CDR2 SQIVND (reference sequence). This CDR3 is built from 17 residues. V lost 6 bases, J lost 5 bases, and 8 bases stayed unmatched. The CDR3 sequence: CASRPRLAGGRTGELFF. CDR3 nucleotides: TGTGCCAGTAGGCCTAGACTAGCGGGAGGGAGGACCGGGGAGCTGTTTTTT.

The V and J genes are TRBV5-1 and TRBJ2-7, with 12 bases matching TRBD1. This CDR3 has 19 amino acids. After removal of 2 bases from V and 4 bases from J, the junction contained 16 bases not matched to a gene. In germline, CDR1 is SGHRS, CDR2 YFSETQ. DNA for the CDR3: TGCGCCAGCAGCTTAGATGGTCTGATCGGGACAGGGGGCAGATACGAGCAGTACTTC. Amino acids: CASSLDGLIGTGGRYEQYF. The complete variable domain, with remaining parts taken from reference TRBV5-1 and TRBJ2-7, reads KAGVTQTPRYLIKTRGQQVTLSCSPISGHRSVSWYQQTPGQGLQFLFEYFSETQRNKGNFPGRFSGRQFSNSRSEMNVSTLELGDSALYLCASSLDGLIGTGGRYEQYFGPGTRLTVT.

This sequence joins TRBV6-5 and TRBJ2-1, with 7 bases aligning to TRBD1. The V and J ends lost 2 bases and 4 bases, in that order; junction bases with no gene match: 8. The CDR3 consists of 16 residues. Looked up from germline, CDR1 is MNHEY and CDR2 is SVGAGI. The CDR3 is CASSYPDRLVYNEQFF. Here the CDR3 DNA reads TGTGCCAGCAGTTACCCGGACAGGTTGGTGTACAATGAGCAGTTCTTC.

The chain joins TRBV28 to TRBJ2-3; the D gene is possibly TRBD2 (6 bases). Trimming shortened V by 2 bases and J by 0 bases, and 18 bases separated the two germline ends. Germline loops: CDR1 MDHEN, CDR2 SYDVKM. The CDR3 runs to 18 residues. This chain's CDR3 is CASSLRDLNTASTDTQYF. The CDR3 region has the DNA TGTGCCAGCAGTTTAAGGGACTTAAACACCGCTAGCACAGATACGCAGTATTTT.

The chain carries TRBV18 and TRBJ2-2; D unresolved. The CDR3 runs 14 residues. Germline CDR1 KGHSH, CDR2 LQKENI. The V gene lost 3 bases and the J gene lost 6 bases, with 11 bases spanning the gap. DNA for the CDR3: TGTGCCAGCTCACCGACCTCTAGTTCCGGGGAGCTGTTTTTT. Protein: CASSPTSSSGELFF.

V and J are TRBV27 and TRBJ2-1; D is undetermined. CDR3 length: 15 residues. Trimming removed 4 bases at V and 7 bases at J, with 17 bases between. Germline V gene sequence: CDR1 MNHEY, CDR2 SMNVEV (reference sequence). The CDR3, as DNA: TGTGCCAGCAGTTCAGTTTTAGAATTTAGGAATGAGCAGTTCTTC. Translation: CASSSVLEFRNEQFF.